This TCR beta chain originates from a study of CD8 T cells in ankylosing spondylitis. Broader study findings: Before this, some motif variants had been reported in reactive arthritis synovial fluid and blood.

This clonotype has only a few counts. Its antigen remains unidentified. The CDR3 contains 15 residues. Trimming removed 0 bases from V and 0 bases from J, with 8 bases in between. Germline lookup yields CDR1 MNHEY and CDR2 SVGAGI. Via MiXCR, TCRdb re-called the 5' RACE reads, giving one row per CDR3 protein. The sample has about 250,000 distinct CDR3 sequences, roughly 32% seen once. This clonotype was obtained from a male donor with ankylosing spondylitis or in good health (not recorded which). The specimen was blood, either unsorted or a sorted T cell fraction (not recorded which). The chain is built from TRBV6-5 and TRBJ1-1; the D is unclear. The CDR3 region is CASSYSRPLNTEAFF. CDR3 DNA sequence: TGTGCCAGCAGTTACTCGAGACCGCTGAACACTGAAGCTTTCTTT.